The 3 T cell receptor beta chains below come from one sample, sequenced in a study of CD8 T cells in Susac syndrome. An input of roughly 0.5 to 1 ug of RNA was subjected to reverse transcription using random hexamers. TCRdb itself ran the immunoSEQ multiplex PCR reads through MiXCR, one entry per CDR3 protein. This sample has roughly 170,000 distinct CDR3 sequences, with roughly 92% found just once. The sample comprised CD4+ T cells from PBMCs. The receptors stem from a human donor with multiple sclerosis.

The chain links TRBV3-1 to TRBJ1-4; no definite D call. Germline V gives CDR1 LGHDT, CDR2 YNNKEL (reference sequence). Trimming stripped 3 bases from V and 5 bases from J, with 7 bases between. The CDR3 is 13 residues long. The CDR3 DNA reads TGTGCCAGCAGCCAGAGGTCGAATGAAAAACTGTTTTTT. It specifies CASSQRSNEKLFF. Together with reference TRBV3-1 and TRBJ1-4, the CDR3 gives the full variable domain: DTAVSQTPKYLVTQMGNDKSIKCEQNLGHDTMYWYKQDSKKFLKIMFSYNNKELIINETVPNRFSPKSPDKAHLNLHINSLELGDSAVYFCASSQRSNEKLFFGSGTQLSVL.

The chain uses TRBV5-1 and TRBJ1-1; D possibly corresponds to TRBD1 (5 bases). This CDR3 region has 14 residues. Germline lookup yields CDR1 SGHRS and CDR2 YFSETQ. V was clipped by 4 bases and J by 1 base, with 11 bases between them. CDR3 sequence: CASSPQGSNTEAFF. The CDR3 coding sequence is TGCGCCAGCAGCCCCCAGGGATCGAACACTGAAGCTTTCTTT.

The genes are TRBV30 and TRBJ2-3; either TRBD1 or TRBD2 may fit D (6 bases each). Germline assignment: CDR1 GTSNPN and CDR2 SVGIG (reference sequence). With 5 bases removed from V and 4 bases from J, the gap between germline ends came to 16 bases. This CDR3 contains 14 residues. The CDR3 spells CAWGPSGASDTQYF. As DNA, the CDR3 is TGTGCCTGGGGGCCGTCGGGGGCCTCAGATACGCAGTATTTT. Supplemented by reference TRBV30 and TRBJ2-3, the full variable domain reads SQTIHQWPATLVQPVGSPLSLECTVEGTSNPNLYWYRQAAGRGLQLLFYSVGIGQISSEVPQNLSASRPQDRQFILSSKKLLLSDSGFYLCAWGPSGASDTQYFGPGTRLTVL.